These 15 T cell receptor beta chains were all obtained from the same sample, sequenced in a study of T cell clonality in common variable immunodeficiency. This table comes from immunoSEQ multiplex PCR, and its TCRdb copy is limited to in-frame clones, with some not included. The sample shows about 8,000 clones, none of them appearing just once. General study findings and limits: Reportedly, TCR beta sequences from common variable immunodeficiency showed fewer deletions and N-nucleotide insertions.

Their cognate antigens are unknown. Sequenced sample: peripheral blood mononuclear cells. These receptors originate from a human donor with common variable immunodeficiency.

This clone was recorded a few times. The read finishes 3 residues shy of the CDR3 end, and the germline J gene is used to complete it. The chain employs TRBV5-1 and TRBJ2-2; 7 nucleotides match TRBD1. From germline, CDR1 is SGHRS and CDR2 YFSETQ. The CDR3 has 20 residues. The trim removed 0 bases at V and 3 bases at J, leaving 17 bases unmatched. The covered CDR3 bases are TGCGCCAGCAGCTTGGAAGTAGGGTTACAGGGGAAGTCGTACACCGGGGAG. Its translation: CASSLEVGLQGKSYTGE. The CDR3 in its entirety is CASSLEVGLQGKSYTGELFF.

This clone was seen many times. The read comes to an end 3 residues before the CDR3 does, leaving the germline J gene to fill in the end. V gene TRBV5-1 combines with J gene TRBJ1-1, with TRBD1 matching over 12 bases. Germline CDR1 and CDR2: SGHRS and YFSETQ. The CDR3 is 17 residues long. Trimming at V came to 4 bases and at J to 4 bases, leaving 11 bases not matched to a gene. The CDR3 region is CASSAIWGQGAGTEAFF. Incomplete CDR3 DNA: TGCGCCAGCAGCGCAATATGGGGACAGGGGGCAGGCACTGAA.

On this clone: The read ends 3 residues before the CDR3 terminus; that terminus is restored from the germline J gene. The chain carries TRBV19 and TRBJ1-5, with 7 bases aligning to TRBD1. CDR1 LNHDA and CDR2 SQIVND come from the germline V gene (reference sequence). J lost 1 base, V lost 1 base, and 7 bases had no gene match. The CDR3 contains 17 residues. CDR3 in amino acids: CASSIVRGRGSNQPQHF. CDR3 DNA, as far as it was read: TGTGCCAGTAGTATAGTGAGGGGGCGCGGGAGCAATCAGCCC.

This clone is medium-sized within its sample. CDR3 region: CAIQDRSTYEQYF. CDR3 DNA, as far as it was read: TGTGCCATTCAAGACAGGTCCACCTACGAG. V is TRBV2 and J is TRBJ2-7; D is perhaps TRBD1 (6 bases). The CDR3 goes on 3 residues after the read ends, and that part is filled in from the germline J gene. The CDR3 totals 13 residues. The germline V and J ends were trimmed by 10 bases and 2 bases, with 15 bases remaining between them. CDR1 is SNHLY and CDR2 is FYNNEI in the germline V gene.

This clone occurred many times. The read stops 3 residues short of the end of the CDR3; the missing end is completed from the germline J gene. The chain links TRBV5-1 to TRBJ2-3, with D possibly matching TRBD1 (6 bases). The ends were cut back, 0 bases at V and 3 bases at J, with 14 bases in the middle. From germline, CDR1 is SGHRS and CDR2 YFSETQ. CDR3 length equals 16 residues. The CDR3: CASSLAIQGGTDTQYF. The CDR3 DNA, read in part, is TGCGCCAGCAGCTTGGCTATACAGGGCGGTACAGATACG.

This clone is medium-sized. The read terminates 3 residues before the CDR3 end, so the remaining end is supplied by the germline J gene. The chain uses TRBV7-2 and TRBJ1-2, with D possibly matching TRBD1 (6 bases). Looked up from germline, CDR1 is SGHTA and CDR2 is FQGNSA. The V and J ends lost 6 bases and 7 bases respectively, with 18 bases between them. The CDR3 totals 14 residues. The CDR3 DNA, read in part, is TGTGCCAGCAGTCAACTTAGAACAGGGTTTGGC. The encoded protein is CASSQLRTGFG. The full CDR3 reads CASSQLRTGFGYTF. The full variable domain, rest sourced from reference TRBV7-2 and TRBJ1-2, is GAGVSQSPSNKVTEKGKDVELRCDPISGHTALYWYRQSLGQGLEFLIYFQGNSAPDKSGLPSDRFSAERTGGSVSTLTIQRTQQEDSAVYLCASSQLRTGFGYTFGSGTRLTVV.

As concerns this clone: Read sequence stops 3 residues before the CDR3 end, and the germline J gene provides the missing end. The rearrangement uses TRBV30 and TRBJ2-3; TRBD1 matches at 11 bases. This CDR3 contains 16 residues. Germline loops: CDR1 GTSNPN, CDR2 SVGIG (reference sequence). V lost 1 base and J lost 0; bases outside the gene matches: 3. Partial CDR3 DNA: TGTGCCTGGAGTGAGGGGACAGGGGGTAGCACAGATACG. It specifies CAWSEGTGGSTDT. The entire CDR3 protein is CAWSEGTGGSTDTQYF.

Of note for this clone: The CDR3 extends 3 residues past the end of the read, so its final part is completed from the germline J gene. The chain uses TRBV30 and TRBJ2-1, with D perhaps matching TRBD1 (6 bases). The CDR3 spans 15 residues. Trimming cost V 1 base and J 0 bases, with 10 bases left between them. Germline CDR1 reads GTSNPN; CDR2 reads SVGIG (reference sequence). The sequenced CDR3 bases are TGTGCCTGGAGTGCCGGGACAATCTCCTACAATGAG. Amino acids: CAWSAGTISYNE. The full CDR3 reads CAWSAGTISYNEQFF.

This clone was counted between two and nine times. The read terminates 3 residues before the CDR3 end, so the remaining end is supplied by the germline J gene. The gene calls are TRBV2 and TRBJ2-1, with 8 bases lining up with TRBD1. Looked up from germline, CDR1 is SNHLY and CDR2 is FYNNEI. The length of the CDR3 is 16 residues. J gave up 0 bases and V 4 bases, and 5 bases lay outside the gene matches. Partial CDR3 DNA: TGTGCCAGCAGTGTAAAACAGGGGGTCTCCTACAATGAG. It is translated as CASSVKQGVSYNE. The entire CDR3 protein is CASSVKQGVSYNEQFF.

This clone was detected ten times or more. The observed sequence ends 3 residues before the CDR3 terminus, with the missing tail filled in from the germline J gene. V and J are TRBV27 and TRBJ2-6, with D possibly TRBD1 on 6 matching bases. CDR1 is MNHEY and CDR2 is SMNVEV in the germline V gene (reference sequence). CDR3 length: 18 amino acids. V was cut by 3 bases and J by 0 bases, with 15 bases left in between. CDR3: CASSFSSKGVSGANVLTF. The CDR3 bases that were read are TGTGCCAGCAGTTTCTCCAGTAAGGGGGTCTCTGGGGCCAACGTC.

This clone was counted only a few times. The CDR3 goes on 3 residues after the read ends, and that part is filled in from the germline J gene. V usage is TRBV5-1 and J usage is TRBJ2-3; D gene uncertain. The CDR3 sequence is 11 residues long. With 6 bases removed from V and 4 bases from J, the gap between germline ends came to 6 bases. CDR1 is SGHRS, CDR2 YFSETQ, per germline. Incomplete CDR3 DNA: TGCGCCAGCAACTCTGCAGATACG. Translated: CASNSADT. The CDR3 in full is CASNSADTQYF.

Turning to this clone: The read terminates 3 residues before the CDR3 end, so the remaining end is supplied by the germline J gene. This rearrangement joins TRBV7-6 to TRBJ2-1; D may be TRBD1 (6 bases). The germline V and J ends were trimmed by 1 base and 6 bases, with 10 bases remaining between them. The CDR3 is 14 amino acids. Germline CDR1 is SGHVS and CDR2 is FNYEAQ. CDR3 amino acids: CASSLDRDANEQFF. The part of the CDR3 DNA that was read is TGTGCCAGCAGCTTAGACAGGGACGCCAATGAG.

This clone showed up just a few times. The CDR3 extends 3 residues past the end of the read, so its final part is completed from the germline J gene. The V call is TRBV30, the J call TRBJ1-1, with a tentative D call TRBD1 (6 bases). This CDR3 comprises 12 residues. CDR1 and CDR2 (germline): GTSNPN, SVGIG (reference sequence). The CDR3 reads CAWSVETGEAFF. The covered CDR3 bases are TGTGCCTGGAGTGTAGAAACAGGGGAA. The variable domain in full, with the rest retrieved from reference TRBV30 and TRBJ1-1, is SQTIHQWPATLVQPVGSPLSLECTVEGTSNPNLYWYRQAAGRGLQLLFYSVGIGQISSEVPQNLSASRPQDRQFILSSKKLLLSDSGFYLCAWSVETGEAFFGQGTRLTVV.

Sample share makes this clone medium-sized. The read ends 3 residues before the CDR3 terminus; that terminus is restored from the germline J gene. The chain combines TRBV20-1 with TRBJ2-3, with D unresolved. V lost 4 bases to trimming and J lost 0 bases, with 11 bases between them. Germline V lookup: CDR1 DFQATT, CDR2 SNEGSKA (reference sequence). This CDR3 is 14 amino acids long. The CDR3 sequence is CSATVVPSTDTQYF. CDR3 DNA, as far as it was read: TGCAGTGCTACCGTAGTGCCTAGCACAGATACG.

This clone was seen a few times. The DNA ends 3 residues before the CDR3 does, and the rest of the CDR3 is filled in from the germline J gene. V is TRBV5-1 and J is TRBJ1-4, with TRBD1 identical over 8 bases. CDR1 is SGHRS, CDR2 YFSETQ, per germline. The V and J ends lost 1 base and 7 bases, in that order; junction bases with no gene match: 6. The CDR3 is 15 amino acids. The DNA read from the CDR3 is TGCGCCAGCAGCTTGAAGCAGGGGGCAGGTGAAAAA. Amino acid sequence: CASSLKQGAGEK. The whole CDR3 region reads CASSLKQGAGEKLFF.